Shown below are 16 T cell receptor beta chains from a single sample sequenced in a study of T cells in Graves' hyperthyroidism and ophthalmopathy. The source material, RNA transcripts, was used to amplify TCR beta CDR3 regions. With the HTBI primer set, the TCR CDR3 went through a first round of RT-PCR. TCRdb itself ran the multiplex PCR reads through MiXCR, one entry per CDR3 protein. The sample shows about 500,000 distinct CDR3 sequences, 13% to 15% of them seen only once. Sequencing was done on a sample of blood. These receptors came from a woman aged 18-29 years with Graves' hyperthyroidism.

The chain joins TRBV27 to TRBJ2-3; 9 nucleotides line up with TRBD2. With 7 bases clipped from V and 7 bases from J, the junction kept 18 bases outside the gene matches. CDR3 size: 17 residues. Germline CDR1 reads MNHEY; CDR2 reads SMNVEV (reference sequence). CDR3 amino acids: CASTPGSGSGRLNTQYF. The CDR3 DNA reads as TGTGCCAGCACCCCCGGAAGCGGAAGCGGGAGGTTAAATACGCAGTATTTT.

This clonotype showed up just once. CDR3 sequence reads: CASSLVGTSGSHQETQYF. The CDR3 DNA sequence: TGTGCCAGCAGCTTAGTTGGGACTAGCGGGAGCCACCAAGAGACCCAGTACTTC. The V call is TRBV11-2, the J call TRBJ2-5; 14 bases agree with TRBD2. The CDR3 totals 18 residues. With 1 base clipped from V and 0 bases from J, the junction kept 4 bases outside the gene matches. Germline loops: CDR1 SGHAT, CDR2 FQNNGV.

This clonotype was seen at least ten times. The CDR3 nucleotides are TGTGCCAGCAGCCCGGGGGTCTGGGGTAATGGCTACACCTTC. Residues: CASSPGVWGNGYTF. The rearrangement joins TRBV11-2 to TRBJ1-2; possible D gene TRBD1, 5 bases. CDR1 is SGHAT and CDR2 is FQNNGV in the germline V gene. V was trimmed by 5 bases and J by 6 bases, leaving 16 bases between them. This CDR3 contains 14 residues. Variable domain in full (rest from reference TRBV11-2 and TRBJ1-2): EAGVAQSPRYKIIEKRQSVAFWCNPISGHATLYWYQQILGQGPKLLIQFQNNGVVDDSQLPKDRFSAERLKGVDSTLKIQPAKLEDSAVYLCASSPGVWGNGYTFGSGTRLTVV.

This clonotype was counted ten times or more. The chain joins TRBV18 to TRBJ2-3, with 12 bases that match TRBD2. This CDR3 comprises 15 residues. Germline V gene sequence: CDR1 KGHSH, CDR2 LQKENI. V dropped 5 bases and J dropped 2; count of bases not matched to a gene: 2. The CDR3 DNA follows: TGTGCCAGCTCAGGACTAGCGGGGACCACAGATACGCAGTATTTT. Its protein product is CASSGLAGTTDTQYF. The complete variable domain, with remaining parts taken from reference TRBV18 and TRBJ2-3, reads NAGVMQNPRHLVRRRGQEARLRCSPMKGHSHVYWYRQLPEEGLKFMVYLQKENIIDESGMPKERFSAEFPKEGPSILRIQQVVRGDSAAYFCASSGLAGTTDTQYFGPGTRLTVL.

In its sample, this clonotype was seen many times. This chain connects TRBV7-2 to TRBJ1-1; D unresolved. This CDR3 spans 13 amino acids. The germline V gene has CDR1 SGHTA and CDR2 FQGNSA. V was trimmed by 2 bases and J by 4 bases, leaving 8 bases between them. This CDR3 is CASSLTGSTEAFF. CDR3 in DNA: TGTGCCAGCAGCTTAACTGGGAGCACTGAAGCTTTCTTT.

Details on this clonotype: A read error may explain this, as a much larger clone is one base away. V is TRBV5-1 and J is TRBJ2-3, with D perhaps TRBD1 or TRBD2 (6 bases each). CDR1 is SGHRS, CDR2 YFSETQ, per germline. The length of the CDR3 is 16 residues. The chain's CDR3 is CASSLAGRGAADTEYF. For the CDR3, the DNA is TGCGCCAGCAGCTTGGCCGGTAGGGGGGCTGCAGATACGGAGTATTTT.

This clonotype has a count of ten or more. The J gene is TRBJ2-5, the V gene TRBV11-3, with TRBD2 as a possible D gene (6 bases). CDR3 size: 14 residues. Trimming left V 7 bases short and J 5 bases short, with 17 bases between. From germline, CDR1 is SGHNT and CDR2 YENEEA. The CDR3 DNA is TGTGCCAGCACCAGACTGGGTGCGGGGGAGACCCAGTACTTC. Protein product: CASTRLGAGETQYF.

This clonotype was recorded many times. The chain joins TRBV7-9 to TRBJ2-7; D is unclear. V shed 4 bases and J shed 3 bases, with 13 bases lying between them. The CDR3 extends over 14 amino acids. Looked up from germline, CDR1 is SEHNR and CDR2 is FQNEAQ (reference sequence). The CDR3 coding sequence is TGTGCCAGCAGCTCCGACCCAATGAGCTACGAGCAGTACTTC. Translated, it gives CASSSDPMSYEQYF.

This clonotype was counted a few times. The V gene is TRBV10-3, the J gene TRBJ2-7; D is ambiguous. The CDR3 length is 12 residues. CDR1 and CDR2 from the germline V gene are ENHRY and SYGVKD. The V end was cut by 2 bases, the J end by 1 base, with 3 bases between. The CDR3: CAISEASYEQYF. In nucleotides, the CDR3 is TGTGCCATCAGTGAGGCTTCCTACGAGCAGTACTTC.

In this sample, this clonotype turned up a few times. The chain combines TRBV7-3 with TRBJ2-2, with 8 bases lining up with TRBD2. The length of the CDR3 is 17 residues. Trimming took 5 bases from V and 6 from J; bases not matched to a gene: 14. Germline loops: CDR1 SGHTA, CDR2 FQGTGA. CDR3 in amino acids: CASSRSTGTRGAGELFF. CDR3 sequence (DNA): TGTGCCAGCAGCCGTTCGACCGGGACTAGGGGTGCCGGGGAGCTGTTTTTT. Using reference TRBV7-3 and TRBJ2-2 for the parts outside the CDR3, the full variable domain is GAGVSQTPSNKVTEKGKYVELRCDPISGHTALYWYRQSLGQGPEFLIYFQGTGAADDSGLPNDRFFAVRPEGSVSTLKIQRTERGDSAVYLCASSRSTGTRGAGELFFGEGSRLTVL.

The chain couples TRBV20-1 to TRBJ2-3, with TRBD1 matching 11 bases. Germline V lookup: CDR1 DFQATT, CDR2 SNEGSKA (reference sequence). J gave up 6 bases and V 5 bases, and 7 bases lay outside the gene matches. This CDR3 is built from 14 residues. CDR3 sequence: CSARRDRGFDTQYF. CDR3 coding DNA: TGCAGTGCTCGCCGGGACAGGGGGTTTGATACGCAGTATTTT.

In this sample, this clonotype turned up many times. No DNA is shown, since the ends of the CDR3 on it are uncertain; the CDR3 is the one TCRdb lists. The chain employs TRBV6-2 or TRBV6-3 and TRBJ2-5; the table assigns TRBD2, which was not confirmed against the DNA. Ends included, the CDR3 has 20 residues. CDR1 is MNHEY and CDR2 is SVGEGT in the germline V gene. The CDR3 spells CASSSSRLAESGVAGETQYF.

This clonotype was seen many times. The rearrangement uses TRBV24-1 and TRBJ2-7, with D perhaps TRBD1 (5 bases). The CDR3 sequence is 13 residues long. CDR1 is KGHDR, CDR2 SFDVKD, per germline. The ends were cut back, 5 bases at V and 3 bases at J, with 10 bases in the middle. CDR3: CATSGDRNYEQYV. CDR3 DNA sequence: TGTGCCACCAGTGGTGACAGAAACTACGAGCAGTACGTC.

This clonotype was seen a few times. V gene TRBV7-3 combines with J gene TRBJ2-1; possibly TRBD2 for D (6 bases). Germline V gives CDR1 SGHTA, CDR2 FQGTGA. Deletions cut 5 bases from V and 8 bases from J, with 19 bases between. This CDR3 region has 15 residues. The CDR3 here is CASSPLGGSRYEQFF. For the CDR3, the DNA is TGTGCCAGCAGCCCCCTGGGGGGTAGCAGGTATGAGCAGTTCTTC.

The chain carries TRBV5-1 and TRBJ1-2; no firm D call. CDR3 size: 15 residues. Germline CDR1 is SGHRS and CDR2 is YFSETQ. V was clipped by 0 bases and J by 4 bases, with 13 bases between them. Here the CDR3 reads CASSLEGGALYGYTF. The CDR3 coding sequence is TGCGCCAGCAGCTTGGAGGGAGGAGCTCTCTATGGCTACACCTTC.

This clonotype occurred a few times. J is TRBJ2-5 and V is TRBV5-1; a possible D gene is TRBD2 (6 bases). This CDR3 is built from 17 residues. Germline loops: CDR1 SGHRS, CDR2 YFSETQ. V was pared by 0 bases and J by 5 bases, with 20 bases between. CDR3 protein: CASSLAGGGSRKETQYF. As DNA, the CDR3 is TGCGCCAGCAGCTTGGCCGGGGGTGGAAGCCGGAAGGAGACCCAGTACTTC. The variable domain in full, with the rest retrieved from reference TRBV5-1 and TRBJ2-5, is KAGVTQTPRYLIKTRGQQVTLSCSPISGHRSVSWYQQTPGQGLQFLFEYFSETQRNKGNFPGRFSGRQFSNSRSEMNVSTLELGDSALYLCASSLAGGGSRKETQYFGPGTRLLVL.